The rows below give T cell receptor beta chains drawn from one sample of a study of spatial heterogeneity in lung cancer. TCRdb passed the 5' RACE reads through MiXCR, listing each CDR3 protein once. This repertoire shows about 16,000 distinct CDR3 sequences, just under 6.5% found once; its top ten account for roughly 23%. The specimen was PBMCs, collected at follow-up. These receptors came from a male donor with early-stage non-small cell lung cancer. CDR3s include the opening cysteine and the closing phenylalanine or tryptophan.

J: TRBJ2-4
V: TRBV15
CDR3: CATSRDRGGRAKNIQYF

J: TRBJ2-7
V: TRBV11-2
CDR3: CASSPIRRVRGIYEQYF

J: TRBJ1-2
V: TRBV14
CDR3: CASSQDPAYGYTF

J: TRBJ2-1
V: TRBV29-1
CDR3: CSVRTGDNEQFF

J: TRBJ2-1
V: TRBV6-2/TRBV6-3
CDR3: CASTLGRLDYNEQFF

J: TRBJ2-1
V: TRBV5-1
CDR3: CASLEGGTYNEQFF

J: TRBJ2-7
V: TRBV27
CDR3: CASSVQGSYEQYF

J: TRBJ1-5
V: TRBV24-1
CDR3: CATSDSTGTRNLPQHF

J: TRBJ2-7
V: TRBV19
CDR3: CASSMDVLEGYEQYF

J: TRBJ2-3
V: TRBV28
CDR3: CASTQPGQGSNF

J: TRBJ1-5
V: TRBV19
CDR3: CASDRDRDLQPQHF

J: TRBJ2-7
V: TRBV7-9
CDR3: CASSLAGGAYEQYF

J: TRBJ2-1
V: TRBV7-3
CDR3: CASSQDSLGYNEQFF

J: TRBJ2-3
V: TRBV2
CDR3: CASSVYRITDTQYF

J: TRBJ1-1
V: TRBV6-5
CDR3: CASSSQRTTEAFF

J: TRBJ2-5
V: TRBV19
CDR3: CASSTSGAPGGTQYF

J: TRBJ2-5
V: TRBV5-1
CDR3: CASSLENTQETQYF

J: TRBJ2-1
V: TRBV9
CDR3: CASSPHLREGLGGEQFF

J: TRBJ2-1
V: TRBV28
CDR3: CASSFADRVIEQFF

J: TRBJ2-7
V: TRBV9
CDR3: CASSPGTSLSSYEQYF

J: TRBJ2-5
V: TRBV12-3/TRBV12-4
CDR3: CASSPGTSVQETQYF

J: TRBJ2-6
V: TRBV4-3
CDR3: CASSQYPPSSSGGPGANVLTF

J: TRBJ1-1
V: TRBV18
CDR3: CASSPRTPLNTEAFF

J: TRBJ2-1
V: TRBV11-2
CDR3: CASSLAGRIF

J: TRBJ1-2
V: TRBV6-6
CDR3: CASSMGQGAVYGYTF

J: TRBJ2-1
V: TRBV28
CDR3: CASSSPSAYNEQFF

J: TRBJ1-1
V: TRBV6-5
CDR3: CASSYGRGVRRTEAFF

J: TRBJ1-1
V: TRBV6-2/TRBV6-3
CDR3: CASSYQGTTEAFF

J: TRBJ2-1
V: TRBV12-3/TRBV12-4
CDR3: CASSLAGATSYNEQFF

J: TRBJ2-2
V: TRBV3-1
CDR3: CAGGTGRDTGELFF

J: TRBJ2-3
V: TRBV20-1
CDR3: CSHSGRGTDTQYF

J: TRBJ1-6
V: TRBV4-1
CDR3: CASSQGRDSPLHF

J: TRBJ2-1
V: TRBV10-3
CDR3: CAISALEKTDEQFF

J: TRBJ2-5
V: TRBV7-2
CDR3: CASSSFVLAGGQETQYF

J: TRBJ2-5
V: TRBV20-1
CDR3: CSAQLASWKETQYF

J: TRBJ2-7
V: TRBV7-3
CDR3: CASSRGGTSYEQYF

J: TRBJ2-2
V: TRBV3-1
CDR3: CASSQRLAGAGELFF

J: TRBJ1-4
V: TRBV28
CDR3: CASSARDATNEKLFF

J: TRBJ2-7
V: TRBV12-3/TRBV12-4
CDR3: CASSLVREGPIIF

J: TRBJ2-3
V: TRBV30
CDR3: CAWSGGTRSGQYF

J: TRBJ1-1
V: TRBV5-1
CDR3: CASSPDSQQGAFF

J: TRBJ1-1
V: TRBV12-3/TRBV12-4
CDR3: CASRATGGGTEAFF

J: TRBJ2-2
V: TRBV12-3/TRBV12-4
CDR3: CASRPLASGNTGELFF

J: TRBJ2-1
V: TRBV7-9
CDR3: CASSLGRAWAEQFF

J: TRBJ2-1
V: TRBV7-2
CDR3: CASSRRTEVVREVYNEQFF

J: TRBJ2-2
V: TRBV18
CDR3: CASSQTGTTITHTGELFF

J: TRBJ2-2
V: TRBV14
CDR3: CASSQVSGAYTGELFF

J: TRBJ2-5
V: TRBV7-2
CDR3: CASSLVGPPEGTQYF

J: TRBJ2-1
V: TRBV20-1
CDR3: CSARTAPTSYNEQFF

J: TRBJ2-1
V: TRBV29-1
CDR3: CSSEVSPYNEQFF